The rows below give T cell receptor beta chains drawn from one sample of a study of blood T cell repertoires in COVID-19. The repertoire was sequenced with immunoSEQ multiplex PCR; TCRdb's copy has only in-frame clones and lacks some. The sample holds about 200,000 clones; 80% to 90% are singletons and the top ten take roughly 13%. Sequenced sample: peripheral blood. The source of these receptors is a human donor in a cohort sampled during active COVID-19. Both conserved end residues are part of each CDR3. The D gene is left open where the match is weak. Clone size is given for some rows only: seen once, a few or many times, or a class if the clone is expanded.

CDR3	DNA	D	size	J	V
CASSPIAGSGELFF	TGTGCCAGCTCACCGATAGCGGGATCGGGGGAGCTGTTTTTT	TRBD2	.	TRBJ2-2	TRBV18
CASSIRAGGRHNEQFF	TGTGCCAGTAGTATCCGGGCGGGAGGGAGGCACAATGAGCAGTTCTTC	TRBD2	.	TRBJ2-1	TRBV19
CASSQQGRNQPQHF	TGTGCCAGCAGCCAACAGGGAAGGAATCAGCCCCAGCATTTT	.	.	TRBJ1-5	TRBV3-1/TRBV3-2
CASSPGIGQGNTEAFF	TGTGCCAGCTCACCAGGTATCGGACAGGGGAACACTGAAGCTTTCTTT	TRBD1	.	TRBJ1-1	TRBV18
CASSADRARNQPQHF	TGTGCCAGTAGCGCGGACAGGGCCCGTAATCAGCCCCAGCATTTT	TRBD1	few	TRBJ1-5	TRBV19
CASSSGTGWGQYF	TGTGCCAGCAGTTCAGGGACAGGGTGGGGTCAGTACTTC	TRBD1	.	TRBJ2-4	TRBV28
CASSEPLKNEQFF	TGTGCCAGCAGCGAGCCCCTTAAAAATGAGCAGTTCTTC	.	.	TRBJ2-1	TRBV9
CASSWEGHGTGTQYF	TGTGCCAGCAGCTGGGAGGGCCATGGGACCGGTACGCAGTATTTT	TRBD2	.	TRBJ2-3	TRBV5-6
CASTIRQGPGELFF	TGTGCCAGCACGATCCGACAGGGGCCCGGGGAGCTGTTTTTT	TRBD1	.	TRBJ2-2	TRBV7-2
CASSPPIGGTQPQHF	TGTGCCAGCAGCCCGCCCATAGGGGGCACTCAGCCCCAGCATTTT	TRBD1	.	TRBJ1-5	TRBV7-8
CASRYVLGGLISYNEQFF	TGCGCCAGCAGATACGTTCTGGGTGGACTAATCTCCTACAATGAGCAGTTCTTC	.	.	TRBJ2-1	TRBV5-1
CASSPYRGSSYNEQFF	TGTGCCAGCTCACCTTACCGGGGGAGCTCCTACAATGAGCAGTTCTTC	.	.	TRBJ2-1	TRBV18
CAINTSPGLYPTYNEQFF	TGTGCCATCAATACCTCACCGGGACTCTACCCGACCTACAATGAGCAGTTCTTC	.	.	TRBJ2-1	TRBV10-3
CASSPVGQGAGNTIYF	TGTGCCAGCTCACCCGTGGGACAGGGAGCTGGAAACACCATATATTTT	TRBD1	.	TRBJ1-3	TRBV18
CASSLEKEHQETQYF	TGTGCCAGCAGCTTGGAAAAGGAGCACCAAGAGACCCAGTACTTC	.	.	TRBJ2-5	TRBV5-4
CATYGTSGKSSYEQYF	TGTGCCACCTACGGGACTAGCGGGAAAAGCTCCTACGAGCAGTACTTC	TRBD2	once	TRBJ2-7	TRBV24-1
CASSLDRATDTQYF	TGTGCCAGCAGTTTAGATAGAGCCACAGATACGCAGTATTTT	.	.	TRBJ2-3	TRBV28
CASSLALAMSYEQYF	TGTGCCAGCAGCTTAGCCCTAGCGATGAGCTACGAGCAGTACTTC	.	.	TRBJ2-7	TRBV7-2
CASSEVGSGSTYEQYF	TGTGCCAGCAGTGAAGTAGGTAGCGGGAGTACCTACGAGCAGTACTTC	TRBD2	.	TRBJ2-7	TRBV2
CASSDSSGSYNEQFF	TGTGCCAGCAGTGACTCTAGCGGGAGCTACAATGAGCAGTTCTTC	TRBD2	medium-sized	TRBJ2-1	TRBV6-4
CASSPDRGGGYTF	TGCGCCAGCAGCCCGGACCGGGGTGGTGGCTACACCTTC	.	.	TRBJ1-2	TRBV5-1
CASSFQGTGGGSPLHF	TGTGCCAGCAGCTTCCAAGGGACAGGGGGGGGTTCACCCCTCCACTTT	TRBD1	.	TRBJ1-6	TRBV7-2
CASSYRDRRVETQYF	TGTGCCAGCAGTTACAGGGACAGACGGGTAGAGACCCAGTACTTC	TRBD1	.	TRBJ2-5	TRBV6-2/TRBV6-3
CASSQAGDNEQFF	TGCGCCAGCAGCCAAGCAGGGGACAATGAGCAGTTCTTC	.	.	TRBJ2-1	TRBV4-1
CASSLASTQPQHF	TGTGCCAGCAGCTTAGCTTCGACACAGCCCCAGCATTTT	.	.	TRBJ1-5	TRBV7-9
CATRESSYNEQFF	TGTGCCACTCGGGAGAGCTCCTACAATGAGCAGTTCTTC	.	.	TRBJ2-1	TRBV15
CASSEVAGGDNEQFF	TGTGCCAGCAGTGAAGTAGCGGGAGGGGACAATGAGCAGTTCTTC	TRBD2	.	TRBJ2-1	TRBV6-1
CASSQERSGSYNEQFF	TGCGCCAGCAGCCAAGAGAGGAGCGGGAGCTACAATGAGCAGTTCTTC	TRBD2	.	TRBJ2-1	TRBV4-1
CASSDGAGGPYEQYF	TGTGCCAGCTCCGATGGGGCGGGAGGGCCCTACGAGCAGTACTTC	TRBD2	.	TRBJ2-7	TRBV19
CASSSDRTDQPQHF	TGTGCCAGCAGTTCGGACAGGACGGATCAGCCCCAGCATTTT	TRBD1	.	TRBJ1-5	TRBV6-5
CAWRKQGAGYGYTF	TGTGCCTGGAGAAAACAGGGGGCGGGGTATGGCTACACCTTC	TRBD1	.	TRBJ1-2	TRBV30
CASKKREVSYEQYF	TGCGCCAGCAAGAAGCGGGAGGTATCGTACGAGCAGTACTTC	TRBD2	.	TRBJ2-7	TRBV5-1
CASSQRGQGVNEQFF	TGTGCCAGCAGTCAAAGGGGACAGGGGGTCAATGAGCAGTTCTTC	TRBD1	few	TRBJ2-1	TRBV27
CASRPRVRLTDTQYF	TGTGCCAGCAGGCCCCGAGTCAGACTCACAGATACGCAGTATTTT	.	.	TRBJ2-3	TRBV28
CASSPLPTRLTGVETQYF	TGTGCCAGCAGCCCCCTCCCCACCCGCCTGACGGGAGTAGAGACCCAGTACTTC	.	.	TRBJ2-5	TRBV3-1/TRBV3-2
CASSLAGRSSYNEQFF	TGTGCCAGCAGCTTAGCCGGGAGAAGCTCCTACAATGAGCAGTTCTTC	.	.	TRBJ2-1	TRBV11-2
CASSIGGQGSQPQHF	TGTGCCAGTAGTATAGGGGGACAGGGGAGTCAGCCCCAGCATTTT	TRBD1	once	TRBJ1-5	TRBV19
CASTSPEGIDNSPLHF	TGTGCCAGCACTTCTCCCGAGGGCATAGATAATTCACCCCTCCACTTT	.	.	TRBJ1-6	TRBV3-1/TRBV3-2
CASHRQGAREKLFF	TGTGCCAGTCATCGGCAGGGGGCGCGGGAAAAACTGTTTTTT	TRBD1	.	TRBJ1-4	TRBV28
CASSYLAGALGEQYF	TGTGCCAGCAGCTACCTAGCGGGAGCGTTGGGCGAGCAGTACTTC	TRBD2	.	TRBJ2-7	TRBV7-2
CASSDYMPGRFF	TGTGCCAGCAGTGATTATATGCCCGGTCGGTTCTTC	.	.	TRBJ2-1	TRBV2
CASSGKGANTDTQYF	TGTGCCAGCTCTGGGAAAGGGGCGAACACAGATACGCAGTATTTT	.	.	TRBJ2-3	TRBV18
CASSEVLAGAEQYF	TGCGCCAGCAGTGAGGTTCTAGCGGGAGCCGAGCAGTACTTC	TRBD2	.	TRBJ2-7	TRBV10-2
CASSRGGSEQYF	TGTGCCAGCAGTCGCGGGGGGAGCGAGCAGTACTTC	TRBD2	.	TRBJ2-7	TRBV7-8
CASSQDLNSNYGYTF	TGCGCCAGCAGCCAAGATTTGAACAGCAACTATGGCTACACCTTC	.	.	TRBJ1-2	TRBV4-1
CASSSQGLAAFF	TGTGCCAGTAGTTCCCAAGGTCTAGCAGCTTTCTTT	.	.	TRBJ1-1	TRBV19
CASSLYIQETQYF	TGTGCCAGCAGCTTGTACATCCAAGAGACCCAGTACTTC	.	.	TRBJ2-5	TRBV5-8
CASSPTGLTFF	TGTGCCAGCAGCCCTACAGGGTTAACATTCTTC	.	.	TRBJ2-1	TRBV28
CASSGSRGETQYF	TGTGCCAGCAGTGGATCTAGGGGGGAGACCCAGTACTTC	.	once	TRBJ2-5	TRBV6-4
CASRQPGQIYEQYF	TGTGCCAGCAGGCAACCGGGACAGATCTACGAGCAGTACTTC	TRBD1	.	TRBJ2-7	TRBV6-6
CASSGGLAGGNEQFF	TGTGCCAGCAGTGGAGGACTAGCGGGGGGGAATGAGCAGTTCTTC	TRBD2	.	TRBJ2-1	TRBV6-2/TRBV6-3
CASSLGSYSGNTIYF	TGTGCCAGCAGTTTAGGGAGTTACTCTGGAAACACCATATATTTT	.	.	TRBJ1-3	TRBV28
CASSPPSGAYNEQFF	TGCGCCAGCAGCCCACCGAGCGGGGCATACAATGAGCAGTTCTTC	TRBD2	.	TRBJ2-1	TRBV5-1
CASSPPSGGATEAFF	TGTGCCAGCTCACCACCTAGCGGGGGCGCGACTGAAGCTTTCTTT	.	.	TRBJ1-1	TRBV18
CASSLTGAPKNTEAFF	TGTGCCAGCAGCCTAACAGGGGCTCCAAAGAACACTGAAGCTTTCTTT	TRBD1	.	TRBJ1-1	TRBV6-2/TRBV6-3
CASSYWTEGTEAFF	TGTGCCAGCAGTTACTGGACAGAAGGAACTGAAGCTTTCTTT	.	.	TRBJ1-1	TRBV6-5
CAISESLATETQYF	TGTGCCATCAGTGAGAGCCTAGCTACGGAGACCCAGTACTTC	.	once	TRBJ2-5	TRBV10-3
CASSIGLSEAYEQYF	TGTGCCAGTAGTATAGGACTTTCCGAGGCCTACGAGCAGTACTTC	.	.	TRBJ2-7	TRBV19